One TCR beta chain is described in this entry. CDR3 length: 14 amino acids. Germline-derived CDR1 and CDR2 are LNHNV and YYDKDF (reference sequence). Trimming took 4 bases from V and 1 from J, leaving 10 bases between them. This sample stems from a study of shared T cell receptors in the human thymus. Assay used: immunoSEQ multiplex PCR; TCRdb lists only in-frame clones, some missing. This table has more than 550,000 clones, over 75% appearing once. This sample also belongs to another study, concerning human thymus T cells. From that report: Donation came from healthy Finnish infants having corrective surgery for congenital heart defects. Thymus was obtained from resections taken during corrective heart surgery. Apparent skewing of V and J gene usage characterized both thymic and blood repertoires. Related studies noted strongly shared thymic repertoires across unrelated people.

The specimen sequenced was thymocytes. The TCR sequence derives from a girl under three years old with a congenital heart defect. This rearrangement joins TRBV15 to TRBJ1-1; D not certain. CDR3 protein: CATSTHTENTEAFF. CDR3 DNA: TGTGCCACCAGCACCCATACAGAGAACACTGAAGCTTTCTTT.